The entry below gives a single T cell receptor (beta chain) sequence along with its context. Its matching antigen is unknown. These data originate in a study of cytomegalovirus exposure and HLA in healthy donors. Researchers ran the PCR with 60 Vbeta and 13 Jbeta primers. Sequenced by immunoSEQ multiplex PCR; TCRdb stores in-frame clones only, minus some. The table lists fewer than 250,000 clones, roughly 80% of them singletons. The CDR3 is 12 residues long. Germline CDR1 MNHNY, CDR2 SVGAGI (reference sequence). Trimming cost V 4 bases and J 10 bases, with 13 bases left between them. Donors likely had unrecorded immune exposures despite being nominally healthy when sampled. Regarding the study as a whole: The study put some 150 TCR beta chains on its list as cytomegalovirus-associated. In a later analysis, DRB1 alleles had the most associated TCRs; HLA-C alleles the fewest. Earlier results showed most TCR beta V segments being productive about 90% or about 30% of the time.

This chain connects TRBV6-6 to TRBJ1-1, with D perhaps matching TRBD1 (6 bases). This receptor was identified in a girl aged 2-10 years in good health and CMV-seronegative. The source material was PBMCs. The CDR3 region has the DNA TGTGCCAGCAGTTCTTCCCAGACAGGAGCTTTCTTT. This gives the protein CASSSSQTGAFF.